Listed here are 14 T cell receptor beta chains from one sample, sequenced in a study of early T cells in non-severe SARS-CoV-2 infection. In TCRdb, the 5' RACE reads were re-called with MiXCR into one record per CDR3 protein. The table has about 15,000 distinct CDR3 sequences, 5% to 6% seen once. This specimen consisted of whole blood, obtained at baseline. These receptors were taken from an adult who was a healthcare worker with PCR-confirmed SARS-CoV-2 infection or an uninfected control (not recorded which).

By share, this clonotype ranks as medium-sized. V and J are TRBV20-1 and TRBJ1-5; D is perhaps TRBD1 (6 bases). The CDR3 covers 16 residues. V was cut by 5 bases and J by 0 bases, with 17 bases left in between. Germline V lookup: CDR1 DFQATT, CDR2 SNEGSKA (reference sequence). The CDR3 loop reads CSAGWGATYSNQPQHF. The CDR3 coding sequence is TGCAGTGCTGGATGGGGGGCCACCTATAGCAATCAGCCCCAGCATTTT.

This clonotype is medium-sized within its sample. V and J are TRBV7-3 and TRBJ2-7; 7 nucleotides agree with TRBD1. CDR1 is SGHTA, CDR2 FQGTGA, per germline. The CDR3 has 16 amino acids. After removal of 5 bases from V and 9 bases from J, the junction contained 19 bases not matched to a gene. The CDR3 DNA reads TGTGCCAGCAGCCCCAGGGGAGACAGGGACCCCTCTCGGCAGTACTTC. Protein product: CASSPRGDRDPSRQYF.

The chain carries TRBV20-1 and TRBJ1-2; 9 positions agree with TRBD1. V was pared by 5 bases and J by 7 bases, with 5 bases of the junction left unmatched. Germline assignment: CDR1 DFQATT and CDR2 SNEGSKA (reference sequence). There are 12 residues in the CDR3. The CDR3 loop reads CSADRGAGGYTF. CDR3 DNA sequence: TGCAGTGCTGACAGGGGGGCAGGTGGCTACACCTTC.

Judged by abundance, this clonotype is large (0.1 to 1%). The V call is TRBV4-1, the J call TRBJ2-7; TRBD2 matches 7 bases. The CDR3 spans 14 residues. Germline-derived CDR1 and CDR2 are MGHRA and YSYEKL. The V and J ends lost 0 bases and 3 bases, in that order; junction bases with no gene match: 2. DNA for the CDR3: TGCGCCAGCAGCCAAGATGCGGGAGACTACGAGCAGTACTTC. Protein: CASSQDAGDYEQYF.

In its sample, this clonotype was seen many times. This chain uses TRBV12-3 or TRBV12-4 with TRBJ1-1; D is uncertain. The CDR3 length is 13 residues. Trimming pared 3 bases from V and 2 bases from J, leaving 7 bases between. The chain's CDR3 is CASSFSLNTEAFF. The CDR3 DNA reads TGTGCCAGCAGTTTTTCCCTCAACACTGAAGCTTTCTTT.

The table lists this clonotype with many counts. The genes are TRBV2 and TRBJ1-2; 8 positions match TRBD1. The V segment lost 8 bases and the J segment 4 bases; nucleotides outside the gene matches: 15. CDR3 length equals 16 residues. CDR1 SNHLY and CDR2 FYNNEI come from the germline V gene. CDR3 nucleotide sequence: TGTGCCAGCGGGGGGCAGGGGGCCGATCTCTTCTATGGCTACACCTTC. This encodes CASGGQGADLFYGYTF. The whole variable domain, remainder taken from reference TRBV2 and TRBJ1-2, is EPEVTQTPSHQVTQMGQEVILRCVPISNHLYFYWYRQILGQKVEFLVSFYNNEISEKSEIFDDQFSVERPDGSNFTLKIRSTKLEDSAMYFCASGGQGADLFYGYTFGSGTRLTVV.

This clonotype is medium-sized by share. V gene TRBV7-2 combines with J gene TRBJ2-1; no clear D gene. The CDR3 contains 13 residues. Trimming left V 1 base short and J 4 bases short, with 5 bases between. Germline CDR1 reads SGHTA; CDR2 reads FQGNSA. CDR3 sequence reads: CASSLVPYNEQFF. DNA for the CDR3: TGTGCCAGCAGCTTAGTTCCGTACAATGAGCAGTTCTTC.

This clonotype is labeled as medium-sized. The chain recombines TRBV9 with TRBJ1-3; D is possibly TRBD1 (6 bases). The CDR3 extends over 14 amino acids. Trimming shortened V by 3 bases and J by 0 bases, and 7 bases separated the two germline ends. Germline CDR1 and CDR2: SGDLS and YYNGEE. Written as DNA, the CDR3 is TGTGCCAGCAGCGAGGACAGCTCTGGAAACACCATATATTTT. It is translated as CASSEDSSGNTIYF.

At least ten counts were recorded for this clonotype. The chain carries TRBV28 and TRBJ2-7; D possibly uses TRBD1 or TRBD2 (5 bases each). Germline loops: CDR1 MDHEN, CDR2 SYDVKM. The CDR3 has 16 amino acids. Trimming took 2 bases from V and 1 from J, leaving 15 bases between them. The CDR3 region has the DNA TGTGCCAGCAGTTTAGAAACAGGAGGTTCGTCCTACGAGCAGTACTTC. Translation: CASSLETGGSSYEQYF.

By frequency in the sample, this clonotype is medium-sized. The V call is TRBV12-3 or TRBV12-4, the J call TRBJ2-5, with 9 bases fitting TRBD1. The CDR3 contains 16 residues. J gave up 5 bases and V 6 bases, and 13 bases lay outside the gene matches. As DNA, the CDR3 is TGTGCCAGCAGCTTGGGGGCCCGGGGGACAGGGGAGACCCAGTACTTC. This translates into CASSLGARGTGETQYF.

This clonotype was found many times. This chain connects TRBV11-2 to TRBJ1-6; D remains unclear. The CDR3 totals 13 residues. V was shortened by 4 bases and J by 9 bases, with 10 bases between the two germline ends. From germline, CDR1 is SGHAT and CDR2 FQNNGV. The CDR3 bases are TGTGCCAGCAGCTCCCGAGACCTTTCACCCCTCCACTTT. Encoded protein: CASSSRDLSPLHF.

This clonotype has ten or more counts. The V call is TRBV6-2 or TRBV6-3, the J call TRBJ1-1; D unclear. Trimming cost V 1 base and J 1 base, with 7 bases left between them. The CDR3 spans 14 residues. CDR1 MNHEY and CDR2 SVGEGT come from the germline V gene. DNA of the CDR3: TGTGCCAGCAGTTACTGGGCAGAGAACACTGAAGCTTTCTTT. The encoded protein is CASSYWAENTEAFF.

Sample share makes this clonotype medium-sized. This chain connects TRBV11-2 to TRBJ2-2, with TRBD1 identical over 7 bases. The germline V gene encodes CDR1 SGHAT and CDR2 FQNNGV. Germline trimming cut 8 bases from V and 2 bases from J; bases unmatched to any gene: 5. CDR3 size: 14 residues. The CDR3 region is CASLRQGNTGELFF. CDR3 bases: TGTGCCAGCCTTCGACAGGGAAACACCGGGGAGCTGTTTTTT. Together with reference TRBV11-2 and TRBJ2-2, the CDR3 gives the full variable domain: EAGVAQSPRYKIIEKRQSVAFWCNPISGHATLYWYQQILGQGPKLLIQFQNNGVVDDSQLPKDRFSAERLKGVDSTLKIQPAKLEDSAVYLCASLRQGNTGELFFGEGSRLTVL.

The CDR3 loop is CASSLNQGDGYTF. The CDR3 coding sequence is TGCGCCAGCAGCCTAAACCAGGGGGATGGCTACACCTTC. The rearrangement links TRBV4-3 to TRBJ1-2; 7 bases are a match to TRBD1. The V segment lost 4 bases and the J segment 6 bases; nucleotides outside the gene matches: 5. The CDR3 consists of 13 residues. CDR1 LGHNA and CDR2 YSLEER come from the germline V gene.